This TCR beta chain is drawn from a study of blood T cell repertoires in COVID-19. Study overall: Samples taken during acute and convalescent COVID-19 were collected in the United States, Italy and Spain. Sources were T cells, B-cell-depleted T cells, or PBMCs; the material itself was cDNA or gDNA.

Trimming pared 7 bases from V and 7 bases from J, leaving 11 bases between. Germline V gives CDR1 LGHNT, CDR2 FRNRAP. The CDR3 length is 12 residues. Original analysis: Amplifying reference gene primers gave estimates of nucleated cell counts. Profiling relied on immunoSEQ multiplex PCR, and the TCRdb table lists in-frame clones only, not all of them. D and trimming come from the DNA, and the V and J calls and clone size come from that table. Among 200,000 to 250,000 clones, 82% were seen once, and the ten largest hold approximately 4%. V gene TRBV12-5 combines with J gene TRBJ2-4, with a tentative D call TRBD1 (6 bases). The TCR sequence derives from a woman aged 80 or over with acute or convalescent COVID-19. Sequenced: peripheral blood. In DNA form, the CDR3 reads TGTGCTAGTGCCCCGGACAGCAACATTCAGTACTTC. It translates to CASAPDSNIQYF.